A selection of T cell receptor beta chains follows, all from one sample in a study of persistence of HIV-infected CD4 T cells. No antigens are known for them. Here immunoSEQ multiplex PCR was the method, and the copy in TCRdb shows in-frame clones only, minus some. The sample includes 25,000 to 30,000 clones, almost 85% seen only once; the top ten take 4% to 5%. This specimen was CD4+ T cells sorted from PBMCs after roughly 18-hour stimulation, taken from a patient who received antiretroviral therapy. These receptors all stem from an adult man with HIV who was CMV-seropositive. The conserved cysteine and the conserved F or W are not part of the CDR3 here. Fields, in order: CDR3 protein, D gene, V gene, J gene. D genes are given only for firm matches.

CDR3: ASSVDLHEGFEQY; D: .; V: TRBV9; J: TRBJ2-7
CDR3: ASSLGRSYHGQY; D: .; V: TRBV6-5; J: TRBJ2-7
CDR3: ASRPQGEQF; D: .; V: TRBV2; J: TRBJ2-1
CDR3: ASRSPWDSSSPLH; D: TRBD1; V: TRBV6-6; J: TRBJ1-6
CDR3: ASKLTTGGTLVPGGTDTQY; D: TRBD1; V: TRBV28; J: TRBJ2-3
CDR3: ASSQPGGVSTDTQY; D: TRBD2; V: TRBV3-1/TRBV3-2; J: TRBJ2-3
CDR3: ASRAGQGRSSGNTIY; D: TRBD1; V: TRBV2; J: TRBJ1-3
CDR3: ASSQGGIPYGYT; D: .; V: TRBV4-2; J: TRBJ1-2
CDR3: ASSPQTEQF; D: .; V: TRBV18; J: TRBJ2-1
CDR3: ASSEELQGRHEQY; D: .; V: TRBV6-1; J: TRBJ2-7
CDR3: SVRQGGHQPQH; D: TRBD1; V: TRBV29-1; J: TRBJ1-5
CDR3: ASRPMGSPLH; D: .; V: TRBV2; J: TRBJ1-6
CDR3: ATSTRQGFNQPQH; D: TRBD1; V: TRBV15; J: TRBJ1-5
CDR3: ASSQEGGTYTNTGELF; D: .; V: TRBV4-2; J: TRBJ2-2
CDR3: SAHGVWEQY; D: .; V: TRBV20-1; J: TRBJ2-7
CDR3: ASNLGQDYGYT; D: TRBD1; V: TRBV2; J: TRBJ1-2
CDR3: ASSAYLDSSEAF; D: .; V: TRBV9; J: TRBJ1-1
CDR3: ASSIGQRNTGELF; D: .; V: TRBV19; J: TRBJ2-2
CDR3: ASSHPPTGGLGSPLH; D: TRBD1; V: TRBV3-1/TRBV3-2; J: TRBJ1-6
CDR3: ASSLGGNPWDEQF; D: .; V: TRBV7-9; J: TRBJ2-1
CDR3: ASSASRDPLSEAF; D: .; V: TRBV9; J: TRBJ1-1
CDR3: ASSWTSAGAQNIQY; D: .; V: TRBV5-1; J: TRBJ2-4
CDR3: ASSLAFGELNSPLH; D: .; V: TRBV5-1; J: TRBJ1-6
CDR3: SASEPEGHQPQH; D: .; V: TRBV20-1; J: TRBJ1-5
CDR3: ASSFTGSRDEQY; D: .; V: TRBV5-4; J: TRBJ2-7
CDR3: ASSKDRDDTEAF; D: TRBD1; V: TRBV7-8; J: TRBJ1-1
CDR3: ASSLVRAGELF; D: .; V: TRBV11-1; J: TRBJ2-2
CDR3: ASSPGVDTQY; D: .; V: TRBV4-2; J: TRBJ2-3
CDR3: ASSPPDRENSPLH; D: TRBD1; V: TRBV4-1; J: TRBJ1-6
CDR3: SVGGTGRTDTQY; D: TRBD1; V: TRBV29-1; J: TRBJ2-3
CDR3: ASSNSAGDSYEQY; D: TRBD2; V: TRBV18; J: TRBJ2-7
CDR3: ASSLRVRGDYGYT; D: .; V: TRBV28; J: TRBJ1-2
CDR3: ASSPRETGNTIY; D: .; V: TRBV7-6; J: TRBJ1-3
CDR3: ASSYSRTGSGTEAF; D: .; V: TRBV6-5; J: TRBJ1-1
CDR3: ASSLGGRTSQETQY; D: .; V: TRBV5-1; J: TRBJ2-5
CDR3: ASSVAGASGNTIY; D: .; V: TRBV9; J: TRBJ1-3
CDR3: ATKGQDSETQY; D: TRBD1; V: TRBV24-1; J: TRBJ2-5
CDR3: ASSLPTETQY; D: .; V: TRBV7-9; J: TRBJ2-5
CDR3: ASSEILGGSYEQY; D: .; V: TRBV2; J: TRBJ2-7
CDR3: ASSLDGNQPQH; D: .; V: TRBV3-1/TRBV3-2; J: TRBJ1-5
CDR3: ASSKADQADTQY; D: .; V: TRBV4-2; J: TRBJ2-3
CDR3: ASHKGDTRDGKLF; D: .; V: TRBV19; J: TRBJ1-4
CDR3: ASFSGQGRNTQY; D: TRBD1; V: TRBV18; J: TRBJ2-3
CDR3: ASSKEVGANYGYT; D: .; V: TRBV28; J: TRBJ1-2
CDR3: ASSQIASSYNEQF; D: .; V: TRBV3-1/TRBV3-2; J: TRBJ2-1
CDR3: ASRSGLTYEQY; D: TRBD2; V: TRBV28; J: TRBJ2-7